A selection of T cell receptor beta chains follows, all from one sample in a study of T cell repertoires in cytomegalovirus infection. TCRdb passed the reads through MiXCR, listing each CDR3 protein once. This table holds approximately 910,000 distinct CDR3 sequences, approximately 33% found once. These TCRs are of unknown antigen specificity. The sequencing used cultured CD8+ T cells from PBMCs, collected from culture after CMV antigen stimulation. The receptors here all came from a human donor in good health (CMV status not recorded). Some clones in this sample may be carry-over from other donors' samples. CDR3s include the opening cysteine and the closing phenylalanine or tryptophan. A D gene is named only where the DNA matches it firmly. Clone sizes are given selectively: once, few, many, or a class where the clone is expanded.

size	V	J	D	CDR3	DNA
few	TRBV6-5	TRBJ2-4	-	CASSYSRQGVDIQYF	TGTGCCAGCAGTTACTCTCGCCAGGGCGTGGACATTCAGTACTTC
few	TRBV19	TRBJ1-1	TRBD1	CASRTGRTTEAFF	TGTGCCAGCAGGACAGGTAGAACCACTGAAGCTTTCTTT
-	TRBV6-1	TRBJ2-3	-	CASSEEPAYSTDTQYF	TGTGCCAGCAGTGAAGAACCAGCCTATAGCACAGATACGCAGTATTTT
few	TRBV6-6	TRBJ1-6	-	CASSYTNTGTKESPLHF	TGTGCCAGCAGTTACACCAATACCGGGACAAAAGAATCACCCCTCCACTTT
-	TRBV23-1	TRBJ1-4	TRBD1	CASSHDRGAATNEKLFF	TGCGCCAGCAGTCACGACAGGGGAGCGGCAACTAATGAAAAACTGTTTTTT
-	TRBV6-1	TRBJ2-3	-	CASKNLATGTPPFTDTQYF	TGTGCCAGCAAAAACCTGGCTACCGGGACACCACCGTTCACAGATACGCAGTATTTT
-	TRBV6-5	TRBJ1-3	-	CATKRGSRVIGNTIYF	TGTGCCACCAAGAGGGGCAGTCGCGTGATCGGAAACACCATATATTTT
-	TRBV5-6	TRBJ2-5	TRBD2	CASSPTGTSGGYAYQETQYF	TGTGCCAGCAGCCCAACCGGGACTAGCGGGGGGTACGCCTACCAAGAGACCCAGTACTTC
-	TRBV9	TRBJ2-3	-	CASSVGPSPGDTQYF	TGTGCCAGCAGCGTAGGGCCTTCCCCGGGAGATACGCAGTATTTT
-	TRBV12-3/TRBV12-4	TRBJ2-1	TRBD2	CASSFSQGGFHEQFF	TGTGCCAGCAGTTTTAGCCAGGGAGGGTTTCATGAGCAGTTCTTC
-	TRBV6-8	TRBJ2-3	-	CASRRGLPDTQYF	TGTGCCAGCCGTAGGGGACTCCCAGATACGCAGTATTTT
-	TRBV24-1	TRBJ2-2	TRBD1	CATSDFDRDTGELFF	TGTGCCACCAGTGATTTTGACAGGGACACCGGGGAGCTGTTTTTT
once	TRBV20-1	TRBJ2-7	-	CSASRTMAGEQYF	TGCAGTGCTAGCCGGACTATGGCGGGGGAGCAGTACTTC
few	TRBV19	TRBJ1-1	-	CASSIIEGSMNTEAFF	TGTGCCAGTAGTATAATAGAAGGTTCCATGAACACTGAAGCTTTCTTT
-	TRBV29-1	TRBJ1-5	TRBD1	CSVDQTGGPLFFQPQHF	TGCAGCGTCGATCAAACAGGGGGACCTTTATTTTTTCAGCCCCAGCATTTT
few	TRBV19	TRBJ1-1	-	CASSIPPGNTEAFF	TGTGCCAGTAGTATTCCACCCGGGAACACTGAAGCTTTCTTT
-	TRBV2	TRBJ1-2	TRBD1	CASWDREVGNYGYTF	TGTGCCAGCTGGGACAGGGAAGTGGGTAACTATGGCTACACCTTC
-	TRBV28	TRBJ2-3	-	CASSLDIAYF	TGTGCCAGCAGTTTAGACATCGCGTATTTT
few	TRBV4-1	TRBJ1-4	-	CASSQEVTDSKVNEKLFF	TGCGCCAGCAGCCAAGAAGTTACCGACAGCAAAGTTAATGAAAAACTGTTTTTT
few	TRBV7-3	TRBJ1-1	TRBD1	CASSLDRDGGAFF	TGTGCCAGCAGCTTGGACAGGGATGGGGGAGCTTTCTTT
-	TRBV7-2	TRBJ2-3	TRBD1	CASSVTGGAGDTQYF	TGTGCCAGCAGCGTGACAGGGGGCGCGGGAGATACGCAGTATTTT
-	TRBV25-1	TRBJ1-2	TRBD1	CASSLTGGGGVGYTF	TGTGCCAGCAGTTTGACAGGGGGCGGAGGTGTTGGCTACACCTTC
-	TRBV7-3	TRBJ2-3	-	CASSLNAADTQYF	TGTGCCAGCAGCTTAAACGCGGCAGATACGCAGTATTTT
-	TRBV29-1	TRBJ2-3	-	CSVVWSGVSTDTQYF	TGCAGCGTTGTGTGGTCAGGGGTTAGCACAGATACGCAGTATTTT
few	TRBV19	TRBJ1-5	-	CATAGQPSNQPQHF	TGTGCCACCGCGGGACAACCTAGCAATCAGCCCCAGCATTTT
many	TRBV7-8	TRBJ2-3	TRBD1	CASSLELGQGSDTQYF	TGTGCCAGCAGCTTAGAGTTGGGACAGGGATCAGATACGCAGTATTTT
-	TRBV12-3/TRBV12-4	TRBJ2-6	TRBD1	CASIAGGVGANVLTF	TGTGCCAGCATTGCAGGGGGCGTTGGGGCCAACGTCCTGACTTTC
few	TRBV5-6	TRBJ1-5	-	CASSLGRRAEPQHF	TGTGCCAGCAGCTTGGGCCGGCGGGCTGAACCCCAGCATTTT
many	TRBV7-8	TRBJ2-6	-	CASSLVGLGSGANVLTF	TGTGCCAGCAGCTTAGTCGGTCTCGGGTCTGGGGCCAACGTCCTGACTTTC
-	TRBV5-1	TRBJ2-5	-	CASSLAVAGNQETQYF	TGCGCCAGCAGCTTGGCCGTGGCGGGGAATCAAGAGACCCAGTACTTC
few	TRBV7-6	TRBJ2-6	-	CASLPPTGANVLTF	TGTGCCAGCTTACCCCCTACTGGGGCCAACGTCCTGACTTTC
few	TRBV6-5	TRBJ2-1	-	CASSYLGVEQFF	TGTGCCAGCAGTTACTTAGGAGTTGAGCAGTTCTTC
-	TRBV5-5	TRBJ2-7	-	CASSPPRGSYEQYF	TGTGCCAGCAGCCCCCCGAGGGGGAGTTACGAGCAGTACTTC
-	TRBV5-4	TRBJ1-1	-	CASQGPRAEAFF	TGTGCTTCGCAGGGACCACGCGCGGAAGCTTTCTTT
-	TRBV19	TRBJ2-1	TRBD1	CASRTGDAEQFF	TGTGCCAGTAGGACAGGGGATGCTGAGCAGTTCTTC
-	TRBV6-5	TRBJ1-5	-	CASSYSLPGGAGRNQPQHF	TGTGCCAGCAGTTACTCCCTTCCGGGGGGCGCGGGGAGAAATCAGCCCCAGCATTTT
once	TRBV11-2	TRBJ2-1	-	CASSLGRGTLYNEQFF	TGTGCCAGCAGCCTAGGGAGGGGGACCCTCTACAATGAGCAGTTCTTC
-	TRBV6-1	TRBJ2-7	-	CVSSEEATLEQYF	TGTGTCAGCAGTGAAGAGGCAACCCTCGAGCAGTACTTC
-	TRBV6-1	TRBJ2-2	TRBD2	CASRFGLAGSGELFF	TGTGCCAGCAGATTCGGACTAGCGGGGAGCGGGGAGCTGTTTTTT
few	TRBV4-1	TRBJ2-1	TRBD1	CASSQGGGTGGFF	TGCGCCAGCAGCCAAGGAGGGGGGACAGGGGGGTTCTTC
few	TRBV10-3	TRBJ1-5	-	CAISGGQGDQPQHF	TGTGCCATCAGTGGTGGGCAGGGTGATCAGCCCCAGCATTTT
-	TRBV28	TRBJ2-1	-	CASSFLEGGGLSYNEQFF	TGTGCCAGCAGTTTCCTCGAGGGGGGGGGCCTCTCCTACAATGAGCAGTTCTTC
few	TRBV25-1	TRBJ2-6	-	CASRGHAREPSGANVLTF	TGTGCCAGCAGGGGACACGCCAGAGAACCCTCTGGGGCCAACGTCCTGACTTTC
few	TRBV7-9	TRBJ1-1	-	CASSLLIGGGEAFF	TGTGCCAGCAGCTTGTTAATTGGGGGCGGCGAAGCTTTCTTT
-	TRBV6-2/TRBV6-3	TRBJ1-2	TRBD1	CASSYWDREGYTF	TGTGCCAGCAGTTACTGGGACAGGGAAGGCTACACCTTC
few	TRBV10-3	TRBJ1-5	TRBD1	CATEQGEGNQPQHF	TGTGCCACCGAACAGGGGGAAGGCAATCAGCCCCAGCATTTT
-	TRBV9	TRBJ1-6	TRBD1	CASSARDRGAYNSPLHF	TGTGCCAGCAGCGCCCGGGACAGGGGGGCCTATAATTCACCCCTCCACTTT
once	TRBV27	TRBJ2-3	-	CASSFGSQLGTQYF	TGTGCCAGCAGTTTCGGTTCCCAATTGGGTACGCAGTATTTT
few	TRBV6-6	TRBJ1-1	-	CASSSAGARNTEAFF	TGTGCCAGCAGTTCGGCAGGGGCCAGAAACACTGAAGCTTTCTTT
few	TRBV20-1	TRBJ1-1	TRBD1	CSAYLRGHTEAFF	TGCAGTGCATACCTCAGGGGGCACACTGAAGCTTTCTTT
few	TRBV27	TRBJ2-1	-	CASSSRTNPRRNEQFF	TGTGCCAGCAGTTCCAGGACCAACCCGAGGCGGAATGAGCAGTTCTTC
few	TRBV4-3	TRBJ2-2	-	CASSQELNLGGELFF	TGCGCCAGCAGCCAAGAGTTGAACCTAGGCGGGGAGCTGTTTTTT
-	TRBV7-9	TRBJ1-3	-	CASSSSRGSGNTIYF	TGTGCCAGCAGCTCTAGTCGGGGATCTGGAAACACCATATATTTT
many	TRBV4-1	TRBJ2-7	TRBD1	CASSYPGQSYEQYF	TGTGCCAGCAGCTACCCGGGACAGTCTTACGAGCAGTACTTC
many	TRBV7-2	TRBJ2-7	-	CASSLYQGIPYEQYF	TGTGCCAGCAGCTTATATCAGGGTATTCCCTACGAGCAGTACTTC